A selection of T cell receptor beta chains follows, all from one sample in a study of blood T cell repertoires in COVID-19. The method was immunoSEQ multiplex PCR; TCRdb's version includes in-frame clones alone and lacks a portion of them. Among 210,000 or so clones listed, 85% to 90% were seen once. The sequenced sample was peripheral blood. The receptors were gathered from a man between 50 and 59 years old with acute or convalescent COVID-19. Both conserved end residues are part of each CDR3. D genes are given only for firm matches. The size entry is marked missing in some rows and otherwise reads once, few, many or a size class.

16	TRBV9	-	TRBJ2-1	TRBD2	CASSVARTRGGNEQFF	TGTGCCAGCAGCGTAGCTCGGACTAGGGGAGGGAATGAGCAGTTCTTC
15	TRBV11-2	-	TRBJ2-1	TRBD2	CASSHGSGGNNEQFF	TGTGCCAGCAGCCATGGTAGCGGGGGCAACAATGAGCAGTTCTTC
14	TRBV6-5	-	TRBJ1-2	TRBD1	CASSYDRAGRGYTF	TGTGCCAGCAGTTACGACAGGGCAGGTCGTGGCTACACCTTC
14	TRBV6-5	once	TRBJ1-6	TRBD1	CAIDRGGVDSPLHF	TGTGCCATCGACAGGGGGGGTGTTGATTCACCCCTCCACTTT
16	TRBV18	-	TRBJ2-3	-	CASSPPSRVPRDTQYF	TGTGCCAGCTCACCACCATCCAGGGTCCCCCGGGATACGCAGTATTTT
15	TRBV3-1/TRBV3-2	-	TRBJ2-5	TRBD2	CASSSGTSGWETQYF	TGTGCCAGCAGCTCCGGGACTAGCGGGTGGGAGACCCAGTACTTC
16	TRBV24-1	-	TRBJ2-1	TRBD1	CATSDSLGQGRVGQFF	TGTGCCACCAGTGACTCCTTGGGACAGGGTAGGGTAGGGCAGTTCTTC
16	TRBV6-2/TRBV6-3	-	TRBJ1-3	TRBD1	CASSWGQANTGNTIYF	TGTGCCAGCAGTTGGGGACAGGCGAATACTGGAAACACCATATATTTT
14	TRBV7-9	once	TRBJ1-2	-	CASSFRDPNYGYTF	TGTGCCAGCAGCTTTCGGGATCCTAACTATGGCTACACCTTC
15	TRBV27	-	TRBJ1-5	-	CASSRRGNSNQPQHF	TGTGCCAGCAGTCGAAGGGGGAATAGCAATCAGCCCCAGCATTTT
16	TRBV11-2	-	TRBJ1-4	-	CASSLALRGGNEKLFF	TGTGCCAGCAGCTTAGCTCTTAGGGGGGGAAATGAAAAACTGTTTTTT
15	TRBV3-1/TRBV3-2	-	TRBJ2-7	-	CASSHSAESSYEQYF	TGTGCCAGCAGCCATTCGGCGGAAAGCTCCTACGAGCAGTACTTC
16	TRBV5-4	-	TRBJ2-2	-	CASSAFNPGKTGELFF	TGTGCCAGCAGCGCATTTAACCCGGGAAAAACCGGGGAGCTGTTTTTT
15	TRBV7-2	once	TRBJ2-1	TRBD2	CASSLVGLAGDEQFF	TGTGCCAGCAGCCTCGTTGGACTAGCGGGGGATGAGCAGTTCTTC
16	TRBV19	-	TRBJ1-1	-	CASSIQAGWRNTEAFF	TGTGCCAGTAGTATTCAGGCAGGGTGGAGGAACACTGAAGCTTTCTTT
15	TRBV9	-	TRBJ1-3	-	CASSVALGSGNTIYF	TGTGCCAGCAGCGTAGCTCTCGGTTCTGGAAACACCATATATTTT
13	TRBV7-2	-	TRBJ1-5	-	CASSRGPGQPQHF	TGTGCCAGCAGCCGAGGCCCTGGGCAGCCCCAGCATTTT
13	TRBV6-5	-	TRBJ1-6	TRBD1	CAGDRGVGSPLHF	TGTGCCGGAGACAGGGGGGTAGGTTCACCCCTCCACTTT
16	TRBV5-1	-	TRBJ1-2	-	CASSLSLDTTNYGYTF	TGCGCCAGCAGCTTGAGCCTGGACACCACTAACTATGGCTACACCTTC
14	TRBV5-1	-	TRBJ2-1	TRBD1	CASSLRTGGDEQFF	TGCGCCAGCAGCTTACGGACAGGGGGGGATGAGCAGTTCTTC
16	TRBV11-2	few	TRBJ1-4	TRBD1	CASSLVFRQGPEKLFF	TGTGCCAGCAGCTTAGTTTTCCGACAGGGACCTGAAAAACTGTTTTTT
17	TRBV2	few	TRBJ1-4	-	CASIFGTPIATNEKLFF	TGTGCCAGCATCTTCGGGACACCCATTGCAACTAATGAAAAACTGTTTTTT
12	TRBV6-1	-	TRBJ1-4	-	CASSEFPGGLFF	TGTGCCAGCAGTGAATTTCCGGGTGGACTGTTTTTT
13	TRBV5-1	-	TRBJ1-2	TRBD1	CASREGGAGGYTF	TGCGCCAGCAGGGAAGGGGGCGCGGGTGGCTACACCTTC
15	TRBV3-1/TRBV3-2	-	TRBJ2-7	TRBD2	CASSLRTSGSYEQYF	TGTGCCAGCAGCCTCCGGACTAGCGGTTCCTACGAGCAGTACTTC
14	TRBV12-5	-	TRBJ1-2	-	CASGSNPTRSGYTF	TGTGCTAGTGGTTCCAACCCGACAAGGTCTGGCTACACCTTC